This T cell receptor (beta chain) was sequenced in a study of T cell repertoires in ileal Crohn's disease. This clone came up a few times. The CDR3 is made up of 15 amino acids. With 3 bases removed from V and 2 bases from J, the gap between germline ends came to 15 bases. Germline V lookup: CDR1 SGDLS, CDR2 YYNGEE. Each sample's TCRB immunosequencing used around 0.45 micrograms of biopsy DNA. Repertoires were generated with immunoSEQ multiplex PCR, while TCRdb's copy carries only in-frame clones and drops some. The sample holds 11,000 to 15,000 clones, 80% to 85% seen once. This rearrangement joins TRBV9 to TRBJ2-7, with D perhaps TRBD1 (6 bases). Source material: ileal tissue. The TCR sequence derives from an adult with Crohn's disease. The CDR3 DNA reads TGTGCCAGCAGCGGAGGATGGGGGCCCACCTACGAGCAGTACTTC. It yields the protein CASSGGWGPTYEQYF.